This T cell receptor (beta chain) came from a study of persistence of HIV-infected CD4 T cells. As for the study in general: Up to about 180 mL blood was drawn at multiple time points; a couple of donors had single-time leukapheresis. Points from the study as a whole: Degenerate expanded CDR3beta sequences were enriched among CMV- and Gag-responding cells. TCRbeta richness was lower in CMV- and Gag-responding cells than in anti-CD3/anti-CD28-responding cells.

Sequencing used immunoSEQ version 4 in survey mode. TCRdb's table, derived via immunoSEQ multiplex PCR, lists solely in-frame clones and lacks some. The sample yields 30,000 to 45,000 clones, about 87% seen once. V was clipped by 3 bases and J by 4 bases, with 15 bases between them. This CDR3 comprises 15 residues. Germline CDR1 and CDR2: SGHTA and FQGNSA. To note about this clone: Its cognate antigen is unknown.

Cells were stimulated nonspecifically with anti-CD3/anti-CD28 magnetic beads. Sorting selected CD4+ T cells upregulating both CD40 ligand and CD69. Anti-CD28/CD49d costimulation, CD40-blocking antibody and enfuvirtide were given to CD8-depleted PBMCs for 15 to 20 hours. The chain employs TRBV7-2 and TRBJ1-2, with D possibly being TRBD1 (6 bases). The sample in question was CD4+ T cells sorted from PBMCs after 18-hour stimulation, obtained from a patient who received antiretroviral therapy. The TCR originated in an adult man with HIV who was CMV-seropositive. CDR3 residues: CASSFLQGSSYGYTF. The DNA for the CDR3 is TGTGCCAGCAGCTTTTTACAGGGTAGTAGCTATGGCTACACCTTC.